This passage covers 4 T cell receptor beta chains from one sample sequenced in a study of cytomegalovirus exposure and HLA in healthy donors. This PCR relied on a set of 60 Vbeta primers and 13 Jbeta primers. Clones were read by immunoSEQ multiplex PCR, and TCRdb kept only the in-frame ones, dropping some. The sample has some 190,000 clones, roughly a tenth seen once; the top ten hold less than 1.5%. Sequencing was carried out using PBMCs. The receptors were gathered from a woman aged 25-40 years in good health and CMV-seropositive.

V and J are TRBV6-1 and TRBJ2-5, with 13 positions matching TRBD2. The last part of the DNA fits TRBJ2-7 better; the J call may be wrong. This CDR3 is 16 amino acids long. Looked up from germline, CDR1 is MNHNS and CDR2 is SASEGT. The CDR3 DNA sequence: TGTGCCAGCAGTGACATACTAGCGGGAGGGGTCTACGAGCAGTACTTC. Translated, it gives CASSDILAGGVYEQYF.

There are a few counts of this clone. The CDR3: CASSRPGRGNEQYF. The CDR3 bases are TGTGCCAGCAGCCGACCCGGCAGGGGTAACGAGCAGTACTTC. V is TRBV5-4 and J is TRBJ2-7; the D gene is possibly TRBD1 (6 bases). CDR3 size: 14 residues. CDR1 is SGHNT and CDR2 is YYREEE in the germline V gene (reference sequence). V shed 4 bases and J shed 5 bases, with 16 bases lying between them.

V is TRBV10-3 and J is TRBJ1-4; D uncertain. V was trimmed by 0 bases and J by 10 bases, leaving 18 bases between them. The CDR3 consists of 16 residues. CDR1 is ENHRY and CDR2 is SYGVKD in the germline V gene. The CDR3 here is CAISESVSVSPGKLFF. CDR3 in DNA: TGTGCCATCAGTGAGTCGGTATCCGTTTCCCCGGGAAAACTGTTTTTT.

This clone came up a few times. This rearrangement joins TRBV30 to TRBJ2-2, with a possible D match to TRBD2 (5 bases). Trimming removed 3 bases at V and 0 bases at J, with 11 bases between. The CDR3 runs 15 residues. Germline CDR1 GTSNPN, CDR2 SVGIG (reference sequence). The CDR3 spells CAWREKGANTGELFF. In nucleotides, the CDR3 is TGTGCCTGGAGGGAGAAGGGAGCGAACACCGGGGAGCTGTTTTTT.